This T cell receptor (beta chain) came from a study of T-cell reconstitution after alpha-beta-depleted transplantation in children. This clonotype was counted at least ten times. Preparation of the TCRbeta library involved a method that used unique molecular identifiers. One entry per CDR3 protein results from TCRdb running MiXCR on the PCR reads. The repertoire includes almost 500,000 distinct CDR3 sequences, around 12% of them detected once, and about 6% sits in the top ten. The sequencing here drew on PBMCs from the stem cell graft donor, taken from the stem cell graft. This clonotype originated in a human donor who donated a stem cell graft to a child with combined immunodeficiency.

The CDR3 region is CASSLVGGSRTGELFF. DNA for the CDR3: TGTGCCAGCAGTTTAGTAGGGGGGTCCAGAACCGGGGAGCTGTTTTTT. The chain links TRBV12-3 or TRBV12-4 to TRBJ2-2; D tentatively reads TRBD1 or TRBD2 (6 bases each). The CDR3 covers 16 residues. The V and J ends lost 1 base and 5 bases respectively, with 14 bases between them.